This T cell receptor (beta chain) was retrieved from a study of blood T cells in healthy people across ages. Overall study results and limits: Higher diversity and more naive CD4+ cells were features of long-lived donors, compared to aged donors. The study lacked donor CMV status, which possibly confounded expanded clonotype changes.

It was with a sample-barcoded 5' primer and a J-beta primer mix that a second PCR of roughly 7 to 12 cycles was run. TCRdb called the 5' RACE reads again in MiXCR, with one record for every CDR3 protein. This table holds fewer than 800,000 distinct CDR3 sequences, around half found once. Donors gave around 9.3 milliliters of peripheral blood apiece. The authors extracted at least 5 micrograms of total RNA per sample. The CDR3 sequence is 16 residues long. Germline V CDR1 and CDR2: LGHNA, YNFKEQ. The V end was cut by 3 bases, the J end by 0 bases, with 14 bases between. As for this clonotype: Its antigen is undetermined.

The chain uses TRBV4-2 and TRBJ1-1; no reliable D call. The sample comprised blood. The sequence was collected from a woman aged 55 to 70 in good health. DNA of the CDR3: TGTGCCAGCAGCCACCGCGGACGGGTCATGAACACTGAAGCTTTCTTT. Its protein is CASSHRGRVMNTEAFF.